This T cell receptor beta chain was found in a study of blood T cell repertoires in COVID-19 (TCRdb year 2020). Describing the broader study: Collaborator samples came from the United States, Italy and Spain and covered acute and convalescent phases of COVID-19. The material from the prospective study consisted of cDNA or gDNA derived from T cells, B-cell-depleted T cells, or PBMCs. Deeply sampled blood TCRbeta repertoires from subjects exposed to, actively infected with, or recovered from COVID-19 were included in the dataset. The repertoires were made available in a free public database intended to serve as a resource for research on the immune response to SARS-CoV-2. The samples were drawn from two sources: the first 160 participants of the ongoing ImmuneRACE study, and over 950 subjects contributed by 6 global collaborators. Sample metadata almost always included a de-identified subject ID, COVID-19 status, age in years and sex. Where available, HLA class I and class II types were taken from metadata supplied by the sample provider and were not determined by assay-based typing.

The germline V end is reduced by 5 bases and the J end by 2 bases; junction bases left unmatched: 3. The CDR3 has 15 amino acids, counting the end cysteine and phenylalanine. Here the CDR3 DNA is all that survives: 45 bases in frame from base 1. CDR1 and CDR2, looked up from the germline V gene, are SGHAT and FQNNGV. Participants in the prospective study were aged about 18 to 95 years, lived in about two dozen United States geographic areas, and enrolled through a virtual design. In the prospective study, cohorts were assigned on the basis of participant-reported clinical history obtained from a screening survey and a study questionnaire. Each participant in the prospective study had whole blood, serum and a nasopharyngeal or oropharyngeal swab collected by mobile phlebotomists. Additional blood draws and questionnaires over a 2-month period could optionally be provided by prospective study participants. Before DNA extraction, blood samples from the prospective study were shipped at room temperature or frozen.

TCRbeta CDR3 regions were amplified from genomic DNA by means of the immunoSEQ Assay, a bias-controlled multiplex PCR. The published analysis was carried out like this. Within the assay, amplification of reference gene primers was used to estimate how many nucleated cells each sample contained. Sequence reads were collapsed and filtered to measure the absolute abundance of every unique TCRbeta CDR3 rearrangement. For each sample, productive Simpson clonality was calculated as the square root of Simpson's diversity index across productive rearrangements. TCRdb holds this immuneACCESS table with in-frame rearrangements only. Some clones are missing; in checked studies, unresolved V genes explain under half, and the rest has no known cause. That table gives V, J and clone size, and the DNA gave D and trimming. This sample gives about 200,000 clones in total; 86% of them show up just once. The ten top clones hold 5.6% of the sample.

As regards this clone: Its cognate antigen has yet to be identified. Qualities for individual bases were not recorded, and no much larger clone is one base off.

What the research found in general, with its limitations: The amount of clinical and demographic metadata varied by source and participant and was provided uncurated.

The receptor was isolated from a man aged 40-55 years with acute COVID-19. Sequencing was performed on PBMCs or T cells enriched from blood (not recorded which). The sequence is built from TRBV11-2 and TRBJ2-2; TRBD2 lines up with 9 middle nucleotides. The CDR3 region reads CASSRLAENTGELFF. The nucleotide sequence reads as follows: TGTGCCAGCAGCAGACTAGCGGAAAACACCGGGGAGCTGTTTTTT.